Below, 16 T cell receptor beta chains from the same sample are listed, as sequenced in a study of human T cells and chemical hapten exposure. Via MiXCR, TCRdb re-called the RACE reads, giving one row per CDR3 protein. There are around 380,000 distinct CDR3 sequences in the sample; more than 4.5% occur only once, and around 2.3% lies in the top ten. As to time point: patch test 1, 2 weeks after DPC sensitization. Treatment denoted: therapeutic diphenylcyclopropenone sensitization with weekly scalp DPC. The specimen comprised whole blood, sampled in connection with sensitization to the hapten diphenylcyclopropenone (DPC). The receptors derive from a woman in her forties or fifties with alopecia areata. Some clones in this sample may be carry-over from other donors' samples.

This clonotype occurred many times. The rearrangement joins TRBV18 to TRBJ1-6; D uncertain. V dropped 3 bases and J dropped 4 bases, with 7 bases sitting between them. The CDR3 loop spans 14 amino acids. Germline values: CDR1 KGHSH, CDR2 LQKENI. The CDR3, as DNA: TGTGCCAGCTCACCTTTGGGGTATAATTCACCCCTCCACTTT. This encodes CASSPLGYNSPLHF.

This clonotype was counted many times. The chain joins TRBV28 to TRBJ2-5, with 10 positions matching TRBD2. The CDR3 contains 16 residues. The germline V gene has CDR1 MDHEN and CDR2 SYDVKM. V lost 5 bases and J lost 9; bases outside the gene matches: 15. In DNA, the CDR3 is TGTGCCAGCAGTGGATACGGGGCTAGCGGGAGTGGAGCCCAGTACTTC. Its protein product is CASSGYGASGSGAQYF.

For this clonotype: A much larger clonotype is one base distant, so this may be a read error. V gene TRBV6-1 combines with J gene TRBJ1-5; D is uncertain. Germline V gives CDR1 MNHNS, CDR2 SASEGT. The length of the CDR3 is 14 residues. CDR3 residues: CVSSEDGYNQPQHF. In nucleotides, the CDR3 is TGTGTCAGCAGTGAAGACGGATATAATCAGCCCCAGCATTTT.

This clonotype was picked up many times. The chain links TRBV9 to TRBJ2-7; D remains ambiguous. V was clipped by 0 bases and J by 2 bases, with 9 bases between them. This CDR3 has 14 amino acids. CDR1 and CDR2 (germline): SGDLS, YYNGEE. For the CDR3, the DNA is TGTGCCAGCAGCGTAGCAGCAGGTACCTACGAGCAGTACTTC. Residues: CASSVAAGTYEQYF. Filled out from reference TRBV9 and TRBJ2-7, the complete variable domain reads DSGVTQTPKHLITATGQRVTLRCSPRSGDLSVYWYQQSLDQGLQFLIQYYNGEERAKGNILERFSAQQFPDLHSELNLSSLELGDSALYFCASSVAAGTYEQYFGPGTRLTVT.

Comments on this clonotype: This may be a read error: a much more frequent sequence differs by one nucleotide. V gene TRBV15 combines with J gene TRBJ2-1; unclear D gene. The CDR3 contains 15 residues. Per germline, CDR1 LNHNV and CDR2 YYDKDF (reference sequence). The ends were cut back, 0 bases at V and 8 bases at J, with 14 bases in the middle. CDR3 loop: CATSRDKTSMDEQFF. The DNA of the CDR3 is TGTGCCACCAGCAGAGATAAAACGTCTATGGATGAGCAGTTCTTC.

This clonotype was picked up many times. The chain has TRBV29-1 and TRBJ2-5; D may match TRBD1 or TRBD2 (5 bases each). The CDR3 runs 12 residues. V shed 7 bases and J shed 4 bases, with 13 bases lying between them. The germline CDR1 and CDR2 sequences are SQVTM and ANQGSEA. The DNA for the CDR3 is TGCAGCGCTCGACAGAGGGTAGAGACCCAGTACTTC. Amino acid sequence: CSARQRVETQYF.

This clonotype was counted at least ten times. DNA for the CDR3: TGTGCCAGCAGTTTACGGCTAGGAGGGGACAATGAGCAGTTCTTC. This sequence encodes CASSLRLGGDNEQFF. The rearrangement links TRBV12-3 or TRBV12-4 to TRBJ2-1; D possibly corresponds to TRBD2 (6 bases). Trimming left V 2 bases short and J 5 bases short, with 13 bases between. This CDR3 spans 15 amino acids.

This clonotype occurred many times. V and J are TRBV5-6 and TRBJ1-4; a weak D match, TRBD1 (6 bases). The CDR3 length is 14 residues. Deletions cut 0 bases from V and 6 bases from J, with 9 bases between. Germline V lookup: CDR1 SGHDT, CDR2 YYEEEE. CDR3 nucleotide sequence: TGTGCCAGCAGCTTGGAACAGGGTCATGAAAAACTGTTTTTT. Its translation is CASSLEQGHEKLFF.

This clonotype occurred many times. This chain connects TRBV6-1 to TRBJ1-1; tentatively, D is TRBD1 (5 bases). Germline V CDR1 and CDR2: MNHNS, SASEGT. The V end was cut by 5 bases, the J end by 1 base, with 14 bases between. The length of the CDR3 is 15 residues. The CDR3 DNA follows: TGTGCCAGCAGTCCTACCGGGACGGGGAACACTGAAGCTTTCTTT. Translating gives CASSPTGTGNTEAFF.

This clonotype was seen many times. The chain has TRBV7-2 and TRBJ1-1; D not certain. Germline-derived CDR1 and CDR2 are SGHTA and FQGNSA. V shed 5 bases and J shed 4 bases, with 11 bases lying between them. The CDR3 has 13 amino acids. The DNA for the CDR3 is TGTGCCAGCAGCCCGCAACGGAGCACTGAAGCTTTCTTT. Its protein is CASSPQRSTEAFF.

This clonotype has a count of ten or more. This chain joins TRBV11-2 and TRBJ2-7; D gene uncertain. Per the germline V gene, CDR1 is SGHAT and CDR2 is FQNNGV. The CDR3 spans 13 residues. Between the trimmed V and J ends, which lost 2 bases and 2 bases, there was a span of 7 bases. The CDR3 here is CASSLTATYEQYF. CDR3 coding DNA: TGTGCCAGCAGCTTAACGGCCACCTACGAGCAGTACTTC.

The CDR3 loop reads CASSLNPHDEQFF. CDR3 nucleotides: TGTGCCAGCAGCTTAAACCCGCACGATGAGCAGTTCTTC. J is TRBJ2-1 and V is TRBV7-3, with unresolved D. The V and J ends lost 1 base and 8 bases respectively, with 9 bases between them. Germline CDR1 is SGHTA and CDR2 is FQGTGA. The CDR3 covers 13 residues.

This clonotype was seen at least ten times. CDR3 protein: CASSEFSNQPQHF. In DNA form, the CDR3 reads TGTGCCAGCAGTGAATTCTCCAATCAGCCCCAGCATTTT. This chain connects TRBV25-1 to TRBJ1-5; D is undetermined. The V gene's germline CDR1 is MGHDK and CDR2 SYGVNS. The CDR3 length is 13 residues. Trimming shortened V by 1 base and J by 3 bases, and 4 bases separated the two germline ends.

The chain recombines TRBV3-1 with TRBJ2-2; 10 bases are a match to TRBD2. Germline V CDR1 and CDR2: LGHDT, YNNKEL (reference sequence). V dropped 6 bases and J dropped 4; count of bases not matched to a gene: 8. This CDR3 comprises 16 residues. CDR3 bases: TGTGCCAGCAGTTTGAGCGGGAGGGCGGTCACCGGGGAGCTGTTTTTT. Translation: CASSLSGRAVTGELFF.

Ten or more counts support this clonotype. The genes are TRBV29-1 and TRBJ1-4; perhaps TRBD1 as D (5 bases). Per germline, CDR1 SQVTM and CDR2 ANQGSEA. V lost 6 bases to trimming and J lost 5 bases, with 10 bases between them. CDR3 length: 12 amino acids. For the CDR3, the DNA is TGCAGCGTGGCGGCAGGGAATGAAAAACTGTTTTTT. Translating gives CSVAAGNEKLFF.

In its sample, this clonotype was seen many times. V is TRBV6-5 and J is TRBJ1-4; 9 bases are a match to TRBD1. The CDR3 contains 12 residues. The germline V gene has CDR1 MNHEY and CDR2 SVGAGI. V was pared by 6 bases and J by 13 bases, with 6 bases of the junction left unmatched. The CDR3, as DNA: TGTGCCAGCAGGGCCGGGACAGGGTCACTGTTTTTT. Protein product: CASRAGTGSLFF.